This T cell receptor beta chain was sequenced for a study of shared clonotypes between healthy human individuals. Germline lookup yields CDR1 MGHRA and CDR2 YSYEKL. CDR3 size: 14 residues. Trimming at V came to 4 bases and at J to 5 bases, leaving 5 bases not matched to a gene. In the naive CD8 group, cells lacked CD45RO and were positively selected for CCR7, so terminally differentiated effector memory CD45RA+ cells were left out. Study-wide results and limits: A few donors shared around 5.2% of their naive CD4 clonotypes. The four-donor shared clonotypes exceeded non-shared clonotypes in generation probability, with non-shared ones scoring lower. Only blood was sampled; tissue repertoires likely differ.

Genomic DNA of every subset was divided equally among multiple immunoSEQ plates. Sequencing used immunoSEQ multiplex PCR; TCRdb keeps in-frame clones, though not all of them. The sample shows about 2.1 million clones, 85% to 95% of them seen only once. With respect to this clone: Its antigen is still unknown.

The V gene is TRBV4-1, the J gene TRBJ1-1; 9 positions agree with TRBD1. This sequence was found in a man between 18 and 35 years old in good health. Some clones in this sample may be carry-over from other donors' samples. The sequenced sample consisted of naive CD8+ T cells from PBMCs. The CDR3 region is CASSRGTGWTEAFF. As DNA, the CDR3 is TGCGCCAGCAGCCGCGGGACAGGGTGGACTGAAGCTTTCTTT.